This TCR beta chain was identified in a study of pediatric ulcerative colitis. Trimming removed 9 bases at V and 1 base at J, with 15 bases between. The germline V gene encodes CDR1 LGHNA and CDR2 YNFKEQ. The CDR3 consists of 14 residues. Clones were read by immunoSEQ multiplex PCR, and TCRdb kept only the in-frame ones, dropping some. There are about 64,000 clones in the sample; 75% to 85% occur only once, and roughly 5.5% lies in the top ten. This clone came up a few times. The sample taken for sequencing was blood. The V gene is TRBV4-2, the J gene TRBJ1-1, with D tentatively TRBD1 (5 bases). The origin of this receptor is a boy aged 5 to 17 with moderate ulcerative colitis. The CDR3 bases are TGTGCCAGTCGCAGGGATCCTCAGAACACTGAAGCTTTCTTT. As protein: CASRRDPQNTEAFF.